This T cell receptor (beta chain) was sequenced in a study of cytomegalovirus exposure and HLA in healthy donors. Broader study findings: In a later analysis, V- and J-gene trimming of beta chains associated with a DCLRE1C missense variant, replicated independently. CMV serostatus was the sole immune exposure information available.

The study ran its PCR with 60 Vbeta and 13 Jbeta primers. Only in-frame clones appear in the TCRdb table, and some are missing; sequencing was by immunoSEQ multiplex PCR. The table has about 81,000 clones, 77% seen once. About this clone: Its antigen is not known.

V was pared by 2 bases and J by 5 bases, with 9 bases between. This CDR3 is 13 amino acids long. Germline V gives CDR1 SGHRS, CDR2 YFSETQ. The chain joins TRBV5-1 to TRBJ2-3; a weak D match, TRBD1 (6 bases). The receptor's source is a man aged 50-60 years in good health and CMV-seropositive. Sample: PBMCs. CDR3 residues: CASSLQGGDTQYF. CDR3 sequence (DNA): TGCGCCAGCAGCTTACAGGGTGGAGATACGCAGTATTTT.